These 27 T cell receptor beta chains share one sample of origin, sequenced in a study of CD8+CD57+ T cells in acquired aplastic anemia. Sequencing involved patients with CD8+CD57+ cell expansion previously shown by flow cytometry. Using genomic DNA as the template, TCR beta VDJ and CDR3 profiling was carried out. MiXCR, run by TCRdb on the reads, gives a single entry per CDR3 protein. The sample has around 430,000 distinct CDR3 sequences, around 32% seen once. Input material: sorted CD4+, CD8+, or CD8+CD57+ T cells (not recorded which) from PBMCs. These receptors were collected from a human donor with aplastic anemia.

The table lists this clonotype with a few counts. The chain has TRBV19 and TRBJ2-7, with D perhaps matching TRBD1 or TRBD2 (5 bases each). Deletions cut 2 bases from V and 4 bases from J, with 15 bases between. This CDR3 spans 15 amino acids. CDR1 is LNHDA and CDR2 is SQIVND in the germline V gene (reference sequence). The chain's CDR3 is CASSINSGTPYEQYF. The CDR3, as DNA: TGTGCCAGTAGTATAAACTCCGGGACCCCGTACGAGCAGTACTTC. Drawing the rest from reference TRBV19 and TRBJ2-7, the complete variable domain is DGGITQSPKYLFRKEGQNVTLSCEQNLNHDAMYWYRQDPGQGLRLIYYSQIVNDFQKGDIAEGYSVSREKKESFPLTVTSAQKNPTAFYLCASSINSGTPYEQYFGPGTRLTVT.

This clonotype appeared a few times. Relative to the germline gene, one junction end is altered; a read error may explain this. The chain is built from TRBV10-3 and TRBJ2-7; the match to TRBD1 covers 8 bases. Germline V gene lookup returns CDR1 ENHRY and CDR2 SYGVKD. This CDR3 has 17 amino acids. CDR3 protein: CASSYSGTGLLSYEQYF. The DNA of the CDR3 is TGTGCCAGCAGTTACAGTGGGACAGGATTATTATCCTACGAGCAGTACTTC.

This clonotype was seen a handful of times. Since a much larger clone is just one base distant, this may be a read error. J is TRBJ2-2 and V is TRBV29-1; the D gene is possibly TRBD1 (6 bases). This CDR3 comprises 14 residues. Per germline, CDR1 SQVTM and CDR2 ANQGSEA. Trimming left V 4 bases short and J 2 bases short, with 11 bases between. CDR3 sequence (DNA): TGCAGCGTTGGGGCAGGGGTTAACACCGGGGAGCTGTTTTTT. Translated, it gives CSVGAGVNTGELFF.

This clonotype has a count of ten or more. The chain carries TRBV5-1 and TRBJ1-5, with D unclear. The CDR3 runs to 12 residues. CDR1 is SGHRS, CDR2 YFSETQ, per germline. The germline V and J ends were trimmed by 4 bases and 6 bases, with 8 bases remaining between them. The DNA for the CDR3 is TGCGCCAGCAGCGAGTGGGGTCAGCCCCAGCATTTT. Translated: CASSEWGQPQHF.

This clonotype appeared many times. The rearrangement links TRBV25-1 to TRBJ1-2; 10 bases match TRBD1. The CDR3 is 13 amino acids. Germline lookup yields CDR1 MGHDK and CDR2 SYGVNS. V gave up 8 bases and J gave up 7 bases; unmatched junction bases: 7. DNA for the CDR3: TGTGCCAGCGGGACAGGGGTTTTGGGTGGCTACACCTTC. Translating gives CASGTGVLGGYTF.

This clonotype was picked up many times. This rearrangement joins TRBV10-3 to TRBJ1-2, with D tentatively TRBD1 (6 bases). Per germline, CDR1 ENHRY and CDR2 SYGVKD. The CDR3 has 13 amino acids. Trimming pared 4 bases from V and 3 bases from J, leaving 9 bases between. CDR3 bases: TGTGCCATCAGTGTTAGGGGGGACTATGGCTACACCTTC. Translation: CAISVRGDYGYTF.

The chain uses TRBV10-3 and TRBJ1-3; D not certain. Trimming cost V 11 bases and J 4 bases, with 15 bases left between them. The CDR3 sequence is 13 residues long. The germline CDR1 and CDR2 sequences are ENHRY and SYGVKD. The CDR3 reads CACNSAVGNTIYF. Written as DNA, the CDR3 is TGTGCCTGCAATTCTGCGGTCGGAAACACCATATATTTT.

The sample holds many counts of this clonotype. This chain connects TRBV7-3 to TRBJ2-5; no clear D. The CDR3 consists of 13 residues. V was clipped by 2 bases and J by 1 base, with 5 bases between them. The germline CDR1 and CDR2 sequences are SGHTA and FQGTGA. Here the CDR3 reads CASSLSPQETQYF. CDR3 in DNA: TGTGCCAGCAGCTTATCGCCCCAAGAGACCCAGTACTTC.

This clonotype showed up just a few times. V is TRBV24-1 and J is TRBJ2-7; possible D gene TRBD2, 5 bases. Trimming pared 1 base from V and 0 bases from J, leaving 18 bases between. Germline V gene lookup returns CDR1 KGHDR and CDR2 SFDVKD. The length of the CDR3 is 18 residues. The CDR3, as DNA: TGTGCCACCAGTGATTTAGAAGCGGCGCCGCCCTGCTCCTACGAGCAGTACTTC. It specifies CATSDLEAAPPCSYEQYF.

This clonotype was counted at least ten times. V and J are TRBV2 and TRBJ1-1; D not resolved. Trimming removed 7 bases from V and 1 base from J, with 10 bases in between. This CDR3 contains 13 residues. CDR1 and CDR2 from the germline V gene are SNHLY and FYNNEI. CDR3 nucleotides: TGTGCCAGCATGCTTGACAAGAACACTGAAGCTTTCTTT. As protein: CASMLDKNTEAFF. Drawing the rest from reference TRBV2 and TRBJ1-1, the complete variable domain is EPEVTQTPSHQVTQMGQEVILRCVPISNHLYFYWYRQILGQKVEFLVSFYNNEISEKSEIFDDQFSVERPDGSNFTLKIRSTKLEDSAMYFCASMLDKNTEAFFGQGTRLTVV.

This clonotype was detected ten times or more. This chain connects TRBV10-1 to TRBJ2-7, with D maybe TRBD1 (5 bases). Germline CDR1 and CDR2: WNHNN and SYGVQD (reference sequence). The CDR3 extends over 15 amino acids. V shed 0 bases and J shed 3 bases, with 12 bases lying between them. CDR3 residues: CASSESQGGFYEQYF. The CDR3 DNA is TGCGCCAGCAGTGAGTCGCAGGGTGGGTTCTACGAGCAGTACTTC.

This clonotype was counted many times. The chain links TRBV7-3 to TRBJ1-1; D is perhaps TRBD1 (6 bases). CDR1 is SGHTA and CDR2 is FQGTGA in the germline V gene. CDR3 length equals 12 residues. Trimming took 5 bases from V and 6 from J, leaving 10 bases between them. CDR3 in DNA: TGTGCCAGCAGCCAGGACAGACCTGAAGCTTTCTTT. Translated, it gives CASSQDRPEAFF. Full variable domain (outside the CDR3, taken from reference TRBV7-3 and TRBJ1-1): GAGVSQTPSNKVTEKGKYVELRCDPISGHTALYWYRQSLGQGPEFLIYFQGTGAADDSGLPNDRFFAVRPEGSVSTLKIQRTERGDSAVYLCASSQDRPEAFFGQGTRLTVV.

This sequence joins TRBV6-1 and TRBJ1-6, with TRBD1 matching over 12 bases. Germline lookup yields CDR1 MNHNS and CDR2 SASEGT. The CDR3 loop spans 15 amino acids. V trimming: 5 bases; J trimming: 8 bases; junction bases outside the gene matches: 4. Written as DNA, the CDR3 is TGTGCCAGCAGTACGGGACAGGGGGCCTATTCACCCCTCCACTTT. Its translation is CASSTGQGAYSPLHF.

This clonotype was picked up many times. The chain joins TRBV29-1 to TRBJ1-1, with 8 bases identical to TRBD1. CDR1 is SQVTM, CDR2 ANQGSEA, per germline. The CDR3 contains 14 residues. Unmatched junction bases numbered 10, after V lost 6 bases and J lost 4 bases. The CDR3 protein is CSVTSTGESTEAFF. The CDR3, as DNA: TGCAGCGTGACTTCGACAGGGGAGAGCACTGAAGCTTTCTTT.

This clonotype has at least ten counts. CDR3 nucleotides: TGTGCCAGCAGTTATCAGGGAAATAGCAATCAGCCCCAGCATTTT. It yields the protein CASSYQGNSNQPQHF. The gene calls are TRBV2 and TRBJ1-5; possible D gene TRBD1, 5 bases. V was shortened by 5 bases and J by 0 bases, with 11 bases between the two germline ends. This CDR3 comprises 15 residues. Germline V gene lookup returns CDR1 SNHLY and CDR2 FYNNEI.

The chain has TRBV5-4 and TRBJ2-2; 10 nucleotides line up with TRBD1. V dropped 1 base and J dropped 1; count of bases not matched to a gene: 10. Germline V lookup: CDR1 SGHNT, CDR2 YYREEE (reference sequence). CDR3 length equals 19 residues. CDR3 amino acids: CASSLLSGTGVLNTGELFF. CDR3 bases: TGTGCCAGCAGCTTGTTGTCCGGGACAGGGGTCCTGAACACCGGGGAGCTGTTTTTT. The entire variable domain, with the rest obtained from reference TRBV5-4 and TRBJ2-2, is as follows: ETGVTQSPTHLIKTRGQQVTLRCSSQSGHNTVSWYQQALGQGPQFIFQYYREEENGRGNFPPRFSGLQFPNYSSELNVNALELDDSALYLCASSLLSGTGVLNTGELFFGEGSRLTVL.

As to this clonotype: A read error may explain this, as a much larger clone is one base away. The chain links TRBV20-1 to TRBJ1-2; 7 bases align to TRBD1. Trimming at V came to 4 bases and at J to 3 bases, leaving 8 bases not matched to a gene. CDR1 and CDR2 from the germline V gene are DFQATT and SNEGSKA (reference sequence). The CDR3 sequence is 14 residues long. The CDR3 here is CSANYEQGDYGYTF. The CDR3 DNA reads TGCAGTGCTAACTACGAGCAGGGGGACTATGGCTACACCTTC.

This chain links TRBV19 with TRBJ2-3, with 7 bases lining up with TRBD1. Looked up from germline, CDR1 is LNHDA and CDR2 is SQIVND (reference sequence). V was clipped by 3 bases and J by 2 bases; unmatched bases: 5. This CDR3 is 15 amino acids long. CDR3 residues: CASSINGQATDTQYF. The DNA of the CDR3 is TGTGCCAGTAGTATCAATGGACAGGCCACAGATACGCAGTATTTT.

Of note for this clonotype: Since a much larger clone is just one base distant, this may be a read error. The rearrangement links TRBV5-1 to TRBJ1-4, with 9 bases matching TRBD1. Germline V gene sequence: CDR1 SGHRS, CDR2 YFSETQ. Trimming cost V 2 bases and J 6 bases; bases outside gene matches: 5. This CDR3 region has 15 residues. For the CDR3, the DNA is TGCGCCAGCAGCTTAACAGGGGGCGACGATGAAAAACTGTTTTTT. Translating gives CASSLTGGDDEKLFF.

As for this clonotype: A much larger clone is a single base away; this may be a read error. The chain links TRBV20-1 to TRBJ2-3; D possibly matches TRBD1 or TRBD2 (5 bases each). The CDR3 has 15 residues. V lost 0 bases, J lost 4 bases, and 14 bases lay in between. The germline gives CDR1 DFQATT, CDR2 SNEGSKA (reference sequence). The CDR3 is CSARDVGTSADTQYF. The CDR3 coding sequence is TGCAGTGCTAGAGATGTGGGGACGAGCGCAGATACGCAGTATTTT.

This clonotype has ten or more counts. The V gene is TRBV20-1, the J gene TRBJ1-1; possibly TRBD1 for D (5 bases). Per the germline V gene, CDR1 is DFQATT and CDR2 is SNEGSKA (reference sequence). The CDR3 length is 12 residues. Trimming removed 6 bases at V and 7 bases at J, with 15 bases between. The CDR3 is CSAQGEGFEAFF. CDR3 bases: TGCAGTGCCCAGGGAGAAGGGTTTGAAGCTTTCTTT.

The table lists this clonotype with many counts. The chain carries TRBV6-1 and TRBJ1-2, with D maybe TRBD1 (6 bases). Trimming left V 6 bases short and J 3 bases short, with 17 bases between. The CDR3 is made up of 15 amino acids. Germline V gives CDR1 MNHNS, CDR2 SASEGT. The CDR3 loop is CASSVTGGQDYGYTF. The CDR3 DNA sequence: TGTGCCAGCAGCGTGACCGGGGGGCAAGACTATGGCTACACCTTC.

This clonotype has ten or more counts. The CDR3 bases are TGTGCCAGCAGTGAAGGGACAGGCTATCAGCCCCAGCATTTT. This gives the protein CASSEGTGYQPQHF. V is TRBV2 and J is TRBJ1-5; 7 nucleotides line up with TRBD1. CDR3 length equals 14 residues. Germline CDR1 and CDR2: SNHLY and FYNNEI. V shed 1 base and J 5 bases; nucleotides not matched to a gene: 2.

This rearrangement joins TRBV20-1 to TRBJ1-6, with a possible D match to TRBD1 (6 bases). CDR1 and CDR2 from the germline V gene are DFQATT and SNEGSKA (reference sequence). The V end lost 5 bases, the J end lost 8 bases, and 13 bases lay between the germline ends. This CDR3 contains 13 residues. DNA of the CDR3: TGCAGTGCTCCTGGGGGGGCAGATTCACCCCTCCACTTT. Amino acids: CSAPGGADSPLHF.

The chain is built from TRBV7-2 and TRBJ2-7; 8 bases fit TRBD2. Germline loops: CDR1 SGHTA, CDR2 FQGNSA. V shed 4 bases and J 6 bases; nucleotides not matched to a gene: 8. This CDR3 contains 14 residues. The CDR3 nucleotides read TGTGCCAGCAGCTCCAGCGGGGGCTCCCTCGAGCAGTACTTC. It is translated as CASSSSGGSLEQYF.

This clonotype came up a few times. The V and J genes are TRBV25-1 and TRBJ1-2; tentatively, D is TRBD1 (5 bases). The V gene lost 6 bases and the J gene lost 6 bases, with 29 bases spanning the gap. This CDR3 has 18 amino acids. Germline CDR1 MGHDK, CDR2 SYGVNS. The CDR3 reads CASSGETAGTGLRHGYTF. In DNA, the CDR3 is TGTGCCAGCAGCGGGGAGACCGCCGGGACCGGCCTTCGGCATGGCTACACCTTC.

The chain employs TRBV29-1 and TRBJ1-1; D not resolved. CDR3 length equals 14 residues. V dropped 5 bases and J dropped 0 bases, with 13 bases sitting between them. Germline-derived CDR1 and CDR2 are SQVTM and ANQGSEA. The CDR3 DNA is TGCAGCGTTCCCGAGGGAGGGCTGAACACTGAAGCTTTCTTT. This sequence encodes CSVPEGGLNTEAFF.